The 14 T cell receptor beta chains below all came from one sample that was sequenced in a study of shared clonotypes between healthy human individuals. Produced via immunoSEQ multiplex PCR; TCRdb's table is partial and in-frame only. Of 2 million to 3 million clones in the sample, approximately 93% were seen once. The specimen was naive CD4+ T cells from PBMCs. Subset here: CD45RA+ positively selected. The receptors were sampled from a man in his late teens or twenties in good health. Some clones in this sample may be carry-over from other donors' samples.

The CDR3 sequence is CASSSSLAGGPATGELFF. For the CDR3, the DNA is TGCGCCAGCAGCTCTTCGTTAGCGGGAGGGCCGGCAACCGGGGAGCTGTTTTTT. The chain recombines TRBV5-1 with TRBJ2-2; the match to TRBD2 covers 11 bases. From germline, CDR1 is SGHRS and CDR2 YFSETQ. The CDR3 has 18 residues. With V trimmed by 3 bases and J by 5 bases, 12 bases remained unmatched.

Comments on this clone: Other DNA sequences in the same sample also yield this CDR3. The chain combines TRBV5-1 with TRBJ2-2; 9 bases match TRBD1. The CDR3 is made up of 16 amino acids. Germline CDR1 and CDR2: SGHRS and YFSETQ. Losses at the gene ends were 2 bases for V and 2 bases for J; bases not matched to a gene: 4. The CDR3 loop reads CASSFRDRANTGELFF. The CDR3 bases are TGCGCCAGCAGCTTCCGGGACAGGGCAAACACCGGGGAGCTGTTTTTT. The variable domain in full, with the rest retrieved from reference TRBV5-1 and TRBJ2-2, is KAGVTQTPRYLIKTRGQQVTLSCSPISGHRSVSWYQQTPGQGLQFLFEYFSETQRNKGNFPGRFSGRQFSNSRSEMNVSTLELGDSALYLCASSFRDRANTGELFFGEGSRLTVL.

The chain recombines TRBV7-9 with TRBJ2-2; 7 bases fit TRBD1. The CDR3 runs to 15 residues. V trimming: 2 bases; J trimming: 3 bases; junction bases outside the gene matches: 3. The germline V gene has CDR1 SEHNR and CDR2 FQNEAQ (reference sequence). The CDR3 is CASSLTGADTGELFF. The DNA for the CDR3 is TGTGCCAGCAGCTTAACAGGGGCCGACACCGGGGAGCTGTTTTTT.

The chain recombines TRBV11-2 with TRBJ2-6; 7 bases are a match to TRBD1. The CDR3 covers 19 residues. The V segment lost 1 base and the J segment 0 bases; nucleotides outside the gene matches: 9. Germline-derived CDR1 and CDR2 are SGHAT and FQNNGV. Written as DNA, the CDR3 is TGTGCCAGCAGCTTAGGAGGGGGCAGGATCCGCTCTGGGGCCAACGTCCTGACTTTC. Amino acids: CASSLGGGRIRSGANVLTF.

The chain recombines TRBV14 with TRBJ1-1, with 10 nucleotides matching TRBD1. Germline V gives CDR1 SGHDN, CDR2 FVKESK. Trimming took 4 bases from V and 1 from J; bases not matched to a gene: 6. This CDR3 has 16 residues. The CDR3 DNA reads as TGTGCCAGCAGCCGACCGGGACAGGGGAGGAACACTGAAGCTTTCTTT. This sequence encodes CASSRPGQGRNTEAFF.

This clone was observed a single time. The CDR3 DNA follows: TGTGCCAGCAGCCGACCGGCAACCCGTTCTGAAGCTTTCTTT. Amino acid sequence: CASSRPATRSEAFF. The chain carries TRBV5-8 and TRBJ1-1; D is unclear. The V gene lost 4 bases and the J gene lost 6 bases, with 16 bases spanning the gap. Germline V gene lookup returns CDR1 SGHTS and CDR2 YDEGEE. This CDR3 region has 14 residues.

This clone was found once. The V call is TRBV6-5, the J call TRBJ1-2, with TRBD1 identical over 9 bases. The trim removed 4 bases at V and 5 bases at J, leaving 8 bases unmatched. Germline CDR1 reads MNHEY; CDR2 reads SVGAGI. The CDR3 sequence is 15 residues long. The CDR3 here is CASSSTGGSSYGYTF. CDR3 in DNA: TGTGCCAGCAGTTCCACAGGGGGCTCCTCTTATGGCTACACCTTC.

V gene TRBV28 combines with J gene TRBJ2-7; D is undetermined. Germline V lookup: CDR1 MDHEN, CDR2 SYDVKM. The V end was cut by 5 bases, the J end by 0 bases, with 14 bases between. The CDR3 length is 15 residues. CDR3 coding DNA: TGTGCCAGCAGTGTCTGGTCAGCCGCCTCCTACGAGCAGTACTTC. This encodes CASSVWSAASYEQYF.

The chain is built from TRBV9 and TRBJ2-2; D possibly corresponds to TRBD2 (6 bases). The V end was cut by 3 bases, the J end by 5 bases, with 14 bases between. Germline V gene data show CDR1 as SGDLS and CDR2 as YYNGEE. The CDR3 is made up of 15 amino acids. The CDR3 DNA sequence: TGTGCCAGCAGCGCCTCGGGGGATGGTACCGGGGAGCTGTTTTTT. Encoded protein: CASSASGDGTGELFF.

The rearrangement uses TRBV5-1 and TRBJ2-2, with 14 bases lining up with TRBD2. With 4 bases clipped from V and 9 bases from J, the junction kept 14 bases outside the gene matches. Germline CDR1 and CDR2: SGHRS and YFSETQ. This CDR3 region has 18 residues. CDR3 sequence reads: CASSRVEGLAGVKRELFF. The DNA of the CDR3 is TGCGCCAGCAGCCGGGTTGAGGGACTAGCGGGAGTAAAGAGGGAGCTGTTTTTT. The variable domain in full, with the rest retrieved from reference TRBV5-1 and TRBJ2-2, is KAGVTQTPRYLIKTRGQQVTLSCSPISGHRSVSWYQQTPGQGLQFLFEYFSETQRNKGNFPGRFSGRQFSNSRSEMNVSTLELGDSALYLCASSRVEGLAGVKRELFFGEGSRLTVL.

J is TRBJ2-2 and V is TRBV5-1; 8 nucleotides agree with TRBD1. The ends lost 5 bases at V and 6 bases at J; junction bases unmatched: 9. The length of the CDR3 is 15 residues. The germline V gene has CDR1 SGHRS and CDR2 YFSETQ. The CDR3 sequence is CASRAGGTVAGELFF. CDR3 in DNA: TGCGCCAGCAGGGCAGGGGGCACGGTAGCCGGGGAGCTGTTTTTT.

The rearrangement links TRBV9 to TRBJ2-1, with 12 positions matching TRBD2. Germline V gene data show CDR1 as SGDLS and CDR2 as YYNGEE. V shed 4 bases, J shed 7 bases, and the junction held 3 bases outside the gene matches. The length of the CDR3 is 14 residues. The CDR3 sequence is CASSLAGGWNEQFF. CDR3 DNA sequence: TGTGCCAGCAGCCTAGCGGGAGGGTGGAATGAGCAGTTCTTC.

This sequence joins TRBV23-1 and TRBJ1-2; D gene uncertain. TRBV23-1 carries the ORF label, with uncertain function. Trimming took off 0 bases at V and 4 bases at J, with 21 bases between the two ends. This CDR3 contains 18 residues. The CDR3 sequence: CASSQSSCGFLGFYGYTF. The CDR3 bases are TGCGCCAGCAGTCAATCATCGTGTGGGTTTTTGGGCTTCTATGGCTACACCTTC.

The chain recombines TRBV7-9 with TRBJ1-2; 9 bases are a match to TRBD1. V lost 2 bases and J lost 6; bases outside the gene matches: 10. The CDR3 is 16 amino acids. Germline V CDR1 and CDR2: SEHNR, FQNEAQ (reference sequence). This CDR3 reads CASSLKLADRGNGYTF. The DNA for the CDR3 is TGTGCCAGCAGCTTAAAGTTGGCGGACAGGGGTAATGGCTACACCTTC. The full variable domain, rest sourced from reference TRBV7-9 and TRBJ1-2, is DTGVSQNPRHKITKRGQNVTFRCDPISEHNRLYWYRQTLGQGPEFLTYFQNEAQLEKSRLLSDRFSAERPKGSFSTLEIQRTEQGDSAMYLCASSLKLADRGNGYTFGSGTRLTVV.